This T cell receptor (beta chain) was obtained from a study of blood T cell repertoires in COVID-19. Study context: Samples of COVID-19 (acute and convalescent) were obtained from the United States, Italy and Spain. T cells, B-cell-depleted T cells, or PBMCs provided the cDNA or gDNA that served as material.

Seattle patients were enrolled during active infection and followed longitudinally. With 5 bases removed from V and 7 bases from J, the gap between germline ends came to 11 bases. This CDR3 region has 13 residues. The V gene's germline CDR1 is SEHNR and CDR2 FQNEAQ (reference sequence). Per the authors' pipeline: Estimation of nucleated cell counts relied on the amplification of reference gene primers. Method: immunoSEQ multiplex PCR; TCRdb's copy keeps in-frame clones and lacks some. D and trimming come from the DNA, and the V and J calls and clone size come from that table. In the table there are some 300,000 clones, about 88% of which are singletons.

The rearrangement uses TRBV7-9 and TRBJ1-4, with D possibly TRBD1 on 5 matching bases. The sample was peripheral blood. The receptor was isolated from a woman aged 70 to 79 with COVID-19, enrolled during active disease. CDR3 in amino acids: CASSPDSGEKLFF. CDR3 in DNA: TGTGCCAGCAGCCCTGACAGTGGTGAAAAACTGTTTTTT.